This T cell receptor (beta chain) was captured in a study of blood T cell repertoires in COVID-19. Looking at the study overall: Samples of COVID-19 (acute and convalescent) were obtained from the United States, Italy and Spain.

This clone was counted only a few times. The age range of participants was 18 to 89 years, with residence in more than 20 US areas. Recovered status applied to Cohort 3 donors who had two consecutive negative PCRs. It also applied to those with clearance or with symptom resolution. Here immunoSEQ multiplex PCR was the method, and the copy in TCRdb shows in-frame clones only, minus some. The data contain 220,000 or so clones, around 88% of them seen just once; the ten biggest clones take up over 2%. V dropped 5 bases and J dropped 7; count of bases not matched to a gene: 7. Looked up from germline, CDR1 is MNHEY and CDR2 is SVGEGT. The CDR3 length is 13 residues.

This TCR came from a woman in her fifties or sixties who had recovered from COVID-19. What was sequenced was PBMCs or T cells enriched from blood (not recorded which). This chain uses TRBV6-2 or TRBV6-3 with TRBJ1-1, with 7 nucleotides matching TRBD1. In DNA, the CDR3 is TGTGCCAGCAGTACGTACAGGGGCGGTGAAGCTTTCTTT. It yields the protein CASSTYRGGEAFF.